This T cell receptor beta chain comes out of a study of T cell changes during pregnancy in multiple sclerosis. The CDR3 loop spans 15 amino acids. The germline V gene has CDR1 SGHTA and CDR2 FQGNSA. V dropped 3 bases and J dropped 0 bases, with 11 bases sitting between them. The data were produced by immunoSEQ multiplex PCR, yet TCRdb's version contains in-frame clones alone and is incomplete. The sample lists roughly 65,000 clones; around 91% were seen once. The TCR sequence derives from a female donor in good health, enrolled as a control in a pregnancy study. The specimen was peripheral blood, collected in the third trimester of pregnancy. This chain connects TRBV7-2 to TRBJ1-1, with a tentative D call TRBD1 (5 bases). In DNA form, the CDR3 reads TGTGCCAGCAGCTTTGCTGACAGAATGAACACTGAAGCTTTCTTT. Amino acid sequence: CASSFADRMNTEAFF.